The 2 T cell receptor beta chains reported below all come from one sample, sequenced in a study of STAT3 mutations in large granular lymphocyte leukemia. The study, taken as a whole, reports: At least one immunodominant TCR beta clonotype appeared in every T-cell large granular lymphocyte leukemia patient.

TCRdb keeps only in-frame clones here, not all; method: immunoSEQ multiplex PCR. The sample carries about 4,200 clones, 66% recorded once. No antigen has been assigned to these receptors. The sample taken for sequencing was peripheral blood mononuclear cells. The receptors originated from a man between 60 and 75 years old with T-cell large granular lymphocyte leukemia. Some clones in this sample may be carry-over from other donors' samples.

The J gene is TRBJ1-2, the V gene TRBV5-1; unclear D gene. The V and J ends lost 0 bases and 3 bases respectively, with 9 bases between them. Germline-derived CDR1 and CDR2 are SGHRS and YFSETQ. This CDR3 has 14 residues. CDR3 sequence reads: CASSLGPGDYGYTF. CDR3 bases: TGCGCCAGCAGCTTGGGGCCAGGAGACTATGGCTACACCTTC.

This clone was seen a handful of times. This chain links TRBV6-6 with TRBJ1-1; no definite D call. Trimming left V 6 bases short and J 0 bases short, with 8 bases between. CDR1 MNHNY and CDR2 SVGAGI come from the germline V gene (reference sequence). This CDR3 comprises 13 residues. The CDR3 sequence: CASRSSVNTEAFF. The CDR3 DNA is TGTGCCAGCAGGTCCTCGGTGAACACTGAAGCTTTCTTT.